The sequence of this T cell receptor (beta chain) was determined in a study of shared clonotypes between healthy human individuals. Once extracted for a subset, genomic DNA was divided evenly among several immunoSEQ plates. Method: immunoSEQ multiplex PCR; TCRdb's copy keeps in-frame clones and lacks some. Of about 770,000 clones detected, 55% to 80% appear once; the ten largest clones hold about 1.7%. This clone was counted only a few times. Its antigen is unknown. Study outcomes and limitations: Generation probabilities were higher for clonotypes shared across all four sorted-subset donors than for unshared ones.

Caucasian adults residing in Nashville, Tennessee made up all the donors. Subsets obtained from CD4+ cells comprised CD45RA+ naive and CD45RA-negative memory cells. Germline values: CDR1 SGHKS, CDR2 YYEKEE (reference sequence). V was shortened by 6 bases and J by 6 bases, with 15 bases between the two germline ends. The CDR3 is 13 amino acids. V is TRBV5-5 and J is TRBJ1-2; perhaps TRBD1 as D (5 bases). This TCR derives from a woman under 40 in good health. What was sequenced was memory CD4+ T cells sorted from blood. Subset noted: CD45RA-negative fraction. The CDR3 sequence: CASMRGQGDGYTF. Written as DNA, the CDR3 is TGTGCCAGCATGAGGGGTCAGGGAGATGGCTACACCTTC.